One sample yielded the 8 T cell receptor beta chains listed below, sequenced in a study of T cell changes during pregnancy in multiple sclerosis (dated by TCRdb to the late 2010s). The protocol used for the library was the immunoSEQ multiplex PCR assay. What TCRdb holds here is the immuneACCESS table cut down to in-frame rearrangements. Part of the clones is not present; checked against another copy, under half of the missing clones reflect an unresolved V gene, and the others are unexplained. For this sample the table gives some 40,000 clones, of which 88% were detected only once. The leading ten clones occupy under 4.5% of the sample. The sequences come from CD8+ T cells from peripheral blood mononuclear cells, collected in the first trimester of pregnancy. These receptors were obtained from a female donor with multiple sclerosis, enrolled in a pregnancy study.

The chain uses TRBV11-1 and TRBJ1-6; D may be TRBD1 (6 bases). V lost 6 bases and J 6 bases, leaving 12 bases between the germline ends. Looked up from germline, CDR1 is SGHAT and CDR2 is FQDESV (reference sequence). The CDR3 is 14 amino acids. CDR3 bases: TGTGCCAGCAGTTCTACAGGGATTAATTCACCCCTCCACTTT. Its protein product is CASSSTGINSPLHF. Based on the CDR3 plus reference TRBV11-1 and TRBJ1-6, the full variable domain is EAEVAQSPRYKITEKSQAVAFWCDPISGHATLYWYRQILGQGPELLVQFQDESVVDDSQLPKDRFSAERLKGVDSTLKIQPAELGDSAMYLCASSSTGINSPLHFGNGTRLTVT.

CDR3 bases: TGTGCCAGCAGCCCCTCGGGGGGTACTGAAGCTTTCTTT. Translation gives CASSPSGGTEAFF. The chain recombines TRBV6-5 with TRBJ1-1, with D tentatively TRBD1 (5 bases). V was cut by 6 bases and J by 5 bases, with 13 bases left in between. The CDR3 extends over 13 amino acids. Germline-derived CDR1 and CDR2 are MNHEY and SVGAGI.

The chain links TRBV9 to TRBJ2-7; TRBD2 matches 12 bases. Trimming took 0 bases from V and 1 from J; bases not matched to a gene: 8. Germline assignment: CDR1 SGDLS and CDR2 YYNGEE. The CDR3 covers 18 residues. The CDR3 DNA is TGTGCCAGCAGCGTAGCTGCTAGCGGGGGGGAAGCGTCCTACGAGCAGTACTTC. Translating gives CASSVAASGGEASYEQYF.

This sequence joins TRBV4-1 and TRBJ2-1; weak D call: TRBD2 (7 bases). Per the germline V gene, CDR1 is MGHRA and CDR2 is YSYEKL. Trimming removed 1 base at V and 8 bases at J, with 15 bases between. This CDR3 contains 15 residues. For the CDR3, the DNA is TGCGCCAGCAGCCAAGGGGCGGGGGCTGGGGATGAGCAGTTCTTC. Translation gives CASSQGAGAGDEQFF.

V gene TRBV27 combines with J gene TRBJ2-3, with 8 bases lining up with TRBD2. Germline values: CDR1 MNHEY, CDR2 SMNVEV (reference sequence). V shed 5 bases, J shed 2 bases, and the junction held 18 bases outside the gene matches. The CDR3 loop spans 19 amino acids. The CDR3 sequence: CASSQNPVVAGTYTDTQYF. The CDR3 nucleotides are TGTGCCAGCAGTCAGAACCCAGTGGTAGCGGGGACTTACACAGATACGCAGTATTTT.

This clone appeared once. The chain has TRBV7-9 and TRBJ1-4; TRBD1 agrees at 7 bases. The V gene end was trimmed by 4 bases and the J gene end by 10 bases; junction bases not matched to a gene: 3. The CDR3 contains 12 residues. The germline V gene has CDR1 SEHNR and CDR2 FQNEAQ (reference sequence). CDR3 region: CASSSDRAKLFF. Written as DNA, the CDR3 is TGTGCCAGCAGCTCCGACAGGGCAAAACTGTTTTTT.

This clone was detected only once. The chain couples TRBV19 to TRBJ2-7, with D unresolved. This CDR3 comprises 13 residues. Germline CDR1 is LNHDA and CDR2 is SQIVND (reference sequence). Trimming shortened V by 5 bases and J by 0 bases, and 8 bases separated the two germline ends. CDR3 sequence reads: CASSSGFSYEQYF. DNA for the CDR3: TGTGCCAGTAGTTCCGGTTTCTCCTACGAGCAGTACTTC.

The CDR3 coding sequence is TGTGCCACGGGACAGGGTTCGCGCACTGAAGCTTTCTTT. This gives the protein CATGQGSRTEAFF. This chain links TRBV15 with TRBJ1-1; TRBD1 matches 9 bases. There are 13 residues in the CDR3. CDR1 and CDR2 from the germline V gene are LNHNV and YYDKDF (reference sequence). V gave up 9 bases and J gave up 4 bases; unmatched junction bases: 6.